These 18 T cell receptor beta chains were sequenced from one sample in a study of identical twins. Via MiXCR, TCRdb re-called the 5' RACE reads, giving one row per CDR3 protein. This table has roughly 250,000 distinct CDR3 sequences, 5.5% to 7% appearing once. The same data also went into a second study, on yellow fever vaccine responses in identical twins.

Sequences were obtained from memory (CD45RO+) T cells sorted from blood. Every receptor here comes from a woman aged 18-35 years in good health.

The chain employs TRBV5-5 and TRBJ1-6; a possible D gene is TRBD1 (6 bases). V gave up 1 base and J gave up 12 bases, with 8 bases separating them. Germline-derived CDR1 and CDR2 are SGHKS and YYEKEE (reference sequence). This CDR3 region has 12 residues. This CDR3 reads CASSLRGRPLHF. CDR3 nucleotide sequence: TGTGCCAGCAGCTTGAGGGGGAGACCCCTCCACTTT. The variable domain in full, completed from reference TRBV5-5 and TRBJ1-6, reads DAGVTQSPTHLIKTRGQQVTLRCSPISGHKSVSWYQQVLGQGPQFIFQYYEKEERGRGNFPDRFSARQFPNYSSELNVNALLLGDSALYLCASSLRGRPLHFGNGTRLTVT.

The genes are TRBV10-3 and TRBJ2-3; TRBD2 aligns across 11 bases. Unmatched junction bases numbered 4, after V lost 10 bases and J lost 4 bases. The germline CDR1 and CDR2 sequences are ENHRY and SYGVKD. This CDR3 spans 13 amino acids. The CDR3 reads CATKGLAADTQYF. The CDR3 DNA sequence: TGTGCCACCAAGGGACTAGCGGCAGATACGCAGTATTTT.

The chain recombines TRBV10-3 with TRBJ2-5; D may be TRBD2 (6 bases). V was clipped by 6 bases and J by 1 base, with 9 bases between them. Per the germline V gene, CDR1 is ENHRY and CDR2 is SYGVKD. This CDR3 region has 13 residues. The CDR3 reads CAISPGLQETQYF. The CDR3 bases are TGTGCCATCAGCCCGGGACTCCAAGAGACCCAGTACTTC.

This sequence joins TRBV6-1 and TRBJ2-4; 9 nucleotides line up with TRBD1. This CDR3 spans 16 amino acids. Germline V CDR1 and CDR2: MNHNS, SASEGT. The V gene end was trimmed by 3 bases and the J gene end by 3 bases; junction bases not matched to a gene: 6. The CDR3 nucleotides read TGTGCCAGCAGTGAGATGACAGGGGGAGGCAAAAACATTCAGTACTTC. Translating it yields CASSEMTGGGKNIQYF.

This clonotype was seen a handful of times. This chain connects TRBV7-8 to TRBJ2-5, with D tentatively TRBD1 (5 bases). The CDR3 consists of 15 residues. The V gene's germline CDR1 is SGHVS and CDR2 FQNEAQ. Trimming took 5 bases from V and 5 from J, leaving 18 bases between them. CDR3 loop: CASSLLPQGWETQYF. The CDR3 coding sequence is TGTGCCAGCAGCCTCCTCCCCCAGGGATGGGAGACCCAGTACTTC.

This clonotype was observed at least ten times. The V call is TRBV5-1, the J call TRBJ2-1, with a possible D match to TRBD2 (6 bases). The CDR3 has 18 residues. CDR1 and CDR2 (germline): SGHRS, YFSETQ. V was cut by 4 bases and J by 1 base, with 21 bases left in between. The DNA of the CDR3 is TGCGCCAGCAGCCCAAACCAACTAGCCGGGTCGTCCTACAATGAGCAGTTCTTC. Translated, it gives CASSPNQLAGSSYNEQFF.

In this sample, this clonotype turned up many times. The CDR3 DNA follows: TGTGCCAGCAGCCGCCGGGAGGGCCGCTACAATGAGCAGTTCTTC. This sequence encodes CASSRREGRYNEQFF. J is TRBJ2-1 and V is TRBV27; 8 bases line up with TRBD2. Unmatched junction bases numbered 7, after V lost 6 bases and J lost 3 bases. Germline V gene data show CDR1 as MNHEY and CDR2 as SMNVEV (reference sequence). This CDR3 has 15 amino acids.

This clonotype was detected ten times or more. This sequence joins TRBV5-1 and TRBJ2-6; D remains unclear. The CDR3 runs 17 residues. V dropped 0 bases and J dropped 0 bases, with 10 bases sitting between them. The germline CDR1 and CDR2 sequences are SGHRS and YFSETQ. CDR3: CASSLVGLYSGANVLTF. The CDR3 nucleotides are TGCGCCAGCAGCTTGGTTGGCCTATACTCTGGGGCCAACGTCCTGACTTTC.

The sample holds many counts of this clonotype. The chain combines TRBV20-1 with TRBJ2-5; 7 bases map to TRBD2. Germline lookup yields CDR1 DFQATT and CDR2 SNEGSKA (reference sequence). The CDR3 is made up of 13 amino acids. After removal of 6 bases from V and 2 bases from J, the junction contained 6 bases not matched to a gene. The CDR3 protein is CSALTSKQETQYF. The CDR3 bases are TGCAGTGCCCTGACTAGCAAACAAGAGACCCAGTACTTC.

This clonotype was seen repeatedly, ten times or more. V gene TRBV7-3 combines with J gene TRBJ2-1; no definite D call. Germline V CDR1 and CDR2: SGHTA, FQGTGA. Trimming removed 2 bases at V and 9 bases at J, with 17 bases between. The CDR3 sequence is 15 residues long. The CDR3 spells CASSLGFVDGSEQFF. The CDR3 bases are TGTGCCAGCAGCTTAGGTTTTGTAGACGGTAGTGAGCAGTTCTTC.

On this clonotype: Mismatch with germline at one junction end may stem from a read error. The chain couples TRBV9 to TRBJ1-2; no clear D. CDR1 and CDR2 (germline): SGDLS, YYNGEE. The CDR3 has 15 amino acids. The DNA for the CDR3 is TGTGCCAACAGCGTAGATCAGGTAATGGTCTATGGCTACACCTTC. Translated: CANSVDQVMVYGYTF.

The rearrangement joins TRBV6-1 to TRBJ2-5; 12 bases are shared with TRBD2. The ends lost 2 bases at V and 3 bases at J; junction bases unmatched: 10. The germline CDR1 and CDR2 sequences are MNHNS and SASEGT. CDR3 length equals 18 residues. For the CDR3, the DNA is TGTGCCAGCAGTGAAATTTCTAGCGGGGGGGCGGAAAAAGAGACCCAGTACTTC. Protein product: CASSEISSGGAEKETQYF.

This clonotype was observed a few times. The chain couples TRBV7-9 to TRBJ2-7; TRBD1 is a possible D gene (8 bases). The CDR3 has 13 amino acids. Trimming stripped 8 bases from V and 3 bases from J, with 14 bases between. CDR1 SEHNR and CDR2 FQNEAQ come from the germline V gene (reference sequence). The CDR3 region has the DNA TGTGCCAGCCGGGGGGACAGGATCTACGAGCAGTACTTC. Residues: CASRGDRIYEQYF.

This clonotype was counted ten times or more. The chain employs TRBV9 and TRBJ2-3; 9 bases line up with TRBD2. Germline CDR1 and CDR2: SGDLS and YYNGEE. Trimming at V came to 3 bases and at J to 2 bases, leaving 1 base not matched to a gene. The CDR3 spans 14 residues. The CDR3 loop reads CASSGTSDTDTQYF. The CDR3 nucleotides are TGTGCCAGCAGCGGGACTAGCGACACAGATACGCAGTATTTT. The full variable domain, completed using reference TRBV9 and TRBJ2-3, is DSGVTQTPKHLITATGQRVTLRCSPRSGDLSVYWYQQSLDQGLQFLIQYYNGEERAKGNILERFSAQQFPDLHSELNLSSLELGDSALYFCASSGTSDTDTQYFGPGTRLTVL.

The table lists this clonotype with many counts. The chain has TRBV12-3 or TRBV12-4 and TRBJ2-1; TRBD2 is a possible D gene (6 bases). Trimming removed 6 bases at V and 7 bases at J, with 7 bases between. The CDR3 covers 11 residues. The CDR3 sequence: CASSRGNEQFF. The CDR3 DNA reads as TGTGCCAGCAGCCGGGGGAATGAGCAGTTCTTC.

This clonotype was seen repeatedly, ten times or more. The chain recombines TRBV20-1 with TRBJ2-7; D not resolved. Germline V lookup: CDR1 DFQATT, CDR2 SNEGSKA (reference sequence). The V and J ends lost 0 bases and 6 bases respectively, with 12 bases between them. This CDR3 has 13 residues. In DNA, the CDR3 is TGCAGTGCTAGAGATTTGGGTCAAGGCGAGCAGTACTTC. As protein: CSARDLGQGEQYF.

The rearrangement joins TRBV11-2 to TRBJ1-2; D unclear. The CDR3 runs to 16 residues. Germline-derived CDR1 and CDR2 are SGHAT and FQNNGV. Between the trimmed V and J ends, which lost 5 bases and 5 bases, there was a span of 21 bases. Written as DNA, the CDR3 is TGTGCCAGCAGCCATTTGAGCCCGGGCCGCACTTATGGCTACACCTTC. This codes for CASSHLSPGRTYGYTF.

This clonotype has a count of ten or more. This chain connects TRBV2 to TRBJ2-1; 7 bases agree with TRBD2. The germline CDR1 and CDR2 sequences are SNHLY and FYNNEI. This CDR3 has 15 residues. J gave up 4 bases and V 0 bases, and 3 bases lay outside the gene matches. The CDR3 region has the DNA TGTGCCAGCAGTGAAGCAAGCGGGGTGTACAATGAGCAGTTCTTC. Protein product: CASSEASGVYNEQFF.